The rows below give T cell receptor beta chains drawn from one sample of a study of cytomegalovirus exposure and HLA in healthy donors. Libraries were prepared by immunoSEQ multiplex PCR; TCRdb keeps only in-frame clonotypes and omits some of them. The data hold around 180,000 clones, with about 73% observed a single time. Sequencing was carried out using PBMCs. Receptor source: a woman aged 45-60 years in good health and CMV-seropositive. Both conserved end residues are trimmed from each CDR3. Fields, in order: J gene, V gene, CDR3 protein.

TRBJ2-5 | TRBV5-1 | ASSLSGDQETQY
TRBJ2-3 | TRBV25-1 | ASSESTGGIADTQY
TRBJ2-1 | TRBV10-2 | ASSRLSYLPTEQF
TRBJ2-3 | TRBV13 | ASSLPWGGGLADTQY
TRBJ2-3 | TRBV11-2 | ASSLEVADTQY
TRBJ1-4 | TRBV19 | ASPPGDEKLF
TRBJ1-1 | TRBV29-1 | SVRPLGGTEAF
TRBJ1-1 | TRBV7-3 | ASSLLPTGTEAF
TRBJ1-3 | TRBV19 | ASRLGNTIY
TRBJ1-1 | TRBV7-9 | ASSFPTGGVTEAF
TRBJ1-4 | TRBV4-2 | ASSHPGQGGEKLF
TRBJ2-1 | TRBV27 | ASSLEGLTGNEQF
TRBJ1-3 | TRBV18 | ASSRPSTGSGNTIY
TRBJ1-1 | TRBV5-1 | ASSLRGTSMNTEAF
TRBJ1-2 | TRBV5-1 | ASSLNEGDGYT
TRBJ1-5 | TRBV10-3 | AIRGQGSQPQH
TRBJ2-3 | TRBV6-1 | ASRIQGPSTDTQY
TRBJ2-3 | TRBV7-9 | ASGPGTPADTQY
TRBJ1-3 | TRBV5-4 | ASSPGTANSGNTIY
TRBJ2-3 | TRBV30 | AWSVGQSSNTDTQY
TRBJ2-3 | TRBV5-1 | ASSPGQETDTQY
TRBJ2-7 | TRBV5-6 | ASRSSSYEQY
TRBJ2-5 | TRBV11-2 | ASSLEGDSKVETQY
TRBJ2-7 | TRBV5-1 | ASSFPGSYEQY
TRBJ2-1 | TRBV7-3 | ASSRTGWSDNEQF
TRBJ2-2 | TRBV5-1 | ASSFWGGQSTGELF
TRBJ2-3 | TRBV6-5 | ASSYRGPEDTQY
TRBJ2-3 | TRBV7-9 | SSSILVNTDTQY
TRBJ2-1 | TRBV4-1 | ASSQEWAYWADNEQF
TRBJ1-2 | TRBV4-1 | ASSQGTGRDYGYT
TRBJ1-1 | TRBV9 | ASSAGSNEAF
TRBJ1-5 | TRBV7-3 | ASSSLKIPQH
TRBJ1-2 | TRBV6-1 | ASSEGSGQGYGYT
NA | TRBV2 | ASSEIYEQY
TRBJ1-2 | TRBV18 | ASSPGRNYGYT
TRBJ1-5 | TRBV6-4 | ASSDSNISNQPQH
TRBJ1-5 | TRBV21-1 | ASSYRGYSNQPQH
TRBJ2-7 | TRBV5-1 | ASSFPGSYEQY
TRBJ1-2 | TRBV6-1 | ASSETELLRWPNYGYT
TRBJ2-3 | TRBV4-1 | ASSKAPGGRGTDTQY
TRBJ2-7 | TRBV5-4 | ASSFYPTGVYEQY
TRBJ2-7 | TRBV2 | ASRTPTSGGASEQY
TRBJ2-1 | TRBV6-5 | ASSRPGLADNEQF
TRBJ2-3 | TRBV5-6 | ASSSGLAGATDTQY
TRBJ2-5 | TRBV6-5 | ASRVYMTGQETQY
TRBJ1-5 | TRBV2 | ASRYGQGGQQPQH